A selection of T cell receptor beta chains follows, all from one sample in a study of chemoradiotherapy in HPV16-positive cancers. Clones were read by immunoSEQ multiplex PCR, and TCRdb kept only the in-frame ones, dropping some. The sample holds around 9,200 clones, roughly 78% seen once. Sampling was carried out from a patient who underwent chemoradiotherapy. These receptor sequences come from a human donor with HPV-associated anogenital cancer. Each CDR3 is given with its conserved first and last residue.

v_call | cdr3_aa
TRBV19 | CASSQGPNNYGYTF
TRBV27 | CASSSHGTYEQYF
TRBV6-6 | CASSYGDRGNSPLHF
TRBV11-2 | CASSFLRVAGGTPRLPFF
TRBV6-5 | CASSLRDFRYSYEQYF
TRBV7-2 | CASSPTQGDETQYF
TRBV27 | CASSLSHGGEQYF
TRBV7-8 | CASSLVRSGDDEQYF
TRBV19 | CASSILGGAKETQYF
TRBV2 | CASSDRVINQPQHF
TRBV30 | CAWSVRRGASGNTIYF
TRBV9 | CASSVGTGISFGQNEQFF
TRBV28 | CASSLFRSSYNSPLHF
TRBV7-2 | CASSLIEWRNEQFF
TRBV2 | CASSRLRGVQETQYF
TRBV7-3 | CASSRSVGAGEQYF
TRBV7-3 | CASSPLALLAGVERDTQYF
TRBV5-4 | CASKMRGALDIQYF
TRBV23-1 | CASSQGTFRTTTVYSNQPQHF
TRBV9 | CASSVGHESYEQYF
TRBV5-4 | CASSSGTNYGYTF
TRBV29-1 | CSVEVPGGPRAGYGYTF
TRBV6-1 | CASSITGLNGYTF
TRBV7-3 | CASSPSLNTEAFF
TRBV30 | CAWSVGLGSYEQYF
TRBV27 | CASSLYTGELFF
TRBV11-2 | CASSLGPRDRVTGELFF
TRBV7-3 | CASSLGGNRARTGELFF
TRBV7-3 | CASSPTGGSYGYTF